A single sample is the source of the 5 T cell receptor beta chains below, sequenced in a study of blood T cell repertoires in COVID-19. The assay was immunoSEQ multiplex PCR, and TCRdb's table has in-frame clones only and misses some. The sample records around 150,000 clones, more than 80% being singletons. What was sequenced was peripheral blood. These TCRs come from a man between 65 and 79 years old with acute or convalescent COVID-19.

The rearrangement uses TRBV6-1 and TRBJ2-1, with TRBD1 matching 7 bases. CDR3 size: 15 residues. The V gene end was trimmed by 1 base and the J gene end by 2 bases; junction bases not matched to a gene: 2. Per germline, CDR1 MNHNS and CDR2 SASEGT. CDR3 DNA: TGTGCCAGCAGTGAAGACAGGGGACCCTACAATGAGCAGTTCTTC. As protein: CASSEDRGPYNEQFF.

On this clone: The identical CDR3 is also encoded by other nucleotide sequences in the sample. This chain connects TRBV11-2 to TRBJ2-1; D remains unclear. From germline, CDR1 is SGHAT and CDR2 FQNNGV. V was trimmed by 3 bases and J by 5 bases, leaving 8 bases between them. The CDR3 is 13 amino acids. CDR3 sequence: CASSLGRNNEQFF. The CDR3 nucleotides are TGTGCCAGCAGCTTGGGCAGGAACAATGAGCAGTTCTTC.

The J gene is TRBJ1-2, the V gene TRBV14; D might be TRBD1 (6 bases). From germline, CDR1 is SGHDN and CDR2 FVKESK. There are 15 residues in the CDR3. Trimming took off 0 bases at V and 0 bases at J, with 8 bases between the two ends. CDR3 sequence (DNA): TGTGCCAGCAGCCAAGAGGGACACTCTAACTATGGCTACACCTTC. Protein sequence: CASSQEGHSNYGYTF.

This chain links TRBV5-5 with TRBJ1-2; D is ambiguous. The germline V and J ends were trimmed by 4 bases and 2 bases, with 9 bases remaining between them. There are 13 residues in the CDR3. Germline-derived CDR1 and CDR2 are SGHKS and YYEKEE (reference sequence). The CDR3 region has the DNA TGTGCCAGCAGCCCCCGGGAGAACTATGGCTACACCTTC. This encodes CASSPRENYGYTF.

The genes are TRBV12-2 and TRBJ2-1; TRBD2, as called in the table, went unchecked against the DNA. TRBV12-2 is a known pseudogene. This CDR3 is 15 amino acids long. The CDR3 DNA reads TGTGCAAGTCGTTTGGATGGACTTCTCAAGCATGAGCAGTTCTTC. Translated: CASRLDGLLKHEQFF.